This T cell receptor beta chain was sequenced for a study of cytomegalovirus exposure and HLA in healthy donors. Study-wide points: In most subjects, TCR beta sequences reportedly gave accurate predictions of HLA-A and HLA-B alleles. A later analysis reportedly identified an Asian-associated ancestry cluster as carrying fewer N-insertions than the 666-donor mean. Rarity characterized most TCR sequences, yet some public TCRs appeared in many donors. HLA alleles showed associations with roughly 17,000 TCR beta sequences in a later analysis, at a 0.05 false discovery rate.

PCR was performed using 60 Vbeta and 13 Jbeta primers. Measured with immunoSEQ multiplex PCR; TCRdb has only the in-frame clones, and not every one. The sample carries about 160,000 clones, around three quarters recorded once. Notes on this clone: Its antigen remains unidentified.

The CDR3 is 14 amino acids. The V gene end was trimmed by 5 bases and the J gene end by 1 base; junction bases not matched to a gene: 2. Germline V gene lookup returns CDR1 SGHVT and CDR2 SQSDAQ. The chain carries TRBV7-4 and TRBJ2-3; 8 nucleotides line up with TRBD2. This TCR was recovered from a man between 45 and 60 years old in good health and CMV-seropositive. The sequenced sample consisted of PBMCs. The CDR3 reads CASSPTSGTDTQYF. The CDR3 DNA sequence: TGTGCCAGCAGCCCGACTAGCGGCACAGATACGCAGTATTTT.